This TCR beta chain was profiled in a study of a mutant IDH1 vaccine in newly diagnosed glioma. Study-level background: Across weeks 1, 3, 5, 7, 11, 15, 19 and 23, patients received a vaccination each time, eight in all.

Study-level results: Changes to the top peripheral T cell clonotypes appeared unrelated to pseudoprogression.

Sequenced by immunoSEQ multiplex PCR; TCRdb stores in-frame clones only, minus some. The profile shows about 64,000 clones, less than 85% of them singletons. CDR3 size: 14 residues. The V gene lost 4 bases and the J gene lost 14 bases, with 23 bases spanning the gap. The V gene's germline CDR1 is MNHNS and CDR2 SASEGT. Comments on this clone: Antigen specificity is unknown.

Time point: week 11, during vaccination. Alongside topical imiquimod, each dose of vaccine comprised 300 ug of mutant IDH1 20-mer peptide. Each donor presented with a new WHO grade 3 or 4 astrocytoma that tested IDH1-mutant and showed ATRX loss. This specimen consisted of PBMCs, obtained from a glioma patient whose treatment included an IDH1 peptide vaccine. The origin of this receptor is a woman between 50 and 59 years old with glioma. The chain recombines TRBV6-1 with TRBJ1-2, with TRBD1 as a possible D gene (5 bases). The CDR3 nucleotides are TGTGCCAGCAGTGTTGCGGGGGACGGACGGGCTGGGACCTTC. Its translation is CASSVAGDGRAGTF.